This T cell receptor (beta chain) stems from a study of cytomegalovirus exposure and HLA in healthy donors. General study points: Certain sequence variants were highly shared and formed a cluster, and this cluster was likely a sequencing artifact. Presence/absence analyses rested on an assumption that sequencing depth was roughly uniform across donors. TCR beta sequences reportedly predicted most subjects' HLA-A and HLA-B alleles accurately. The classifier reportedly diagnosed cytomegalovirus status with high sensitivity and specificity.

PCR involved 60 Vbeta and 13 Jbeta primers. Clones were sequenced by immunoSEQ multiplex PCR, and TCRdb holds only the in-frame ones, with some missing. The sample holds over 85,000 clones, over 75% seen once. This clone was counted a few times. Its matching antigen is unknown. This CDR3 has 15 residues. With 7 bases removed from V and 2 bases from J, the gap between germline ends came to 17 bases. Germline CDR1 is MDHEN and CDR2 is SYDVKM. Sequenced: PBMCs. This clonotype originated in a man aged 35 to 55 in good health and CMV-seropositive. The rearrangement links TRBV28 to TRBJ1-1; no definite D call. The CDR3 reads CASTNPVPVNTEAFF. In nucleotides, the CDR3 is TGTGCCAGCACCAATCCCGTCCCAGTTAACACTGAAGCTTTCTTT. The full variable domain, completed using reference TRBV28 and TRBJ1-1, is DVKVTQSSRYLVKRTGEKVFLECVQDMDHENMFWYRQDPGLGLRLIYFSYDVKMKEKGDIPEGYSVSREKKERFSLILESASTNQTSMYLCASTNPVPVNTEAFFGQGTRLTVV.